This T cell receptor (beta chain) derives from a study of OX40 agonist ivuxolimab in advanced cancers. Across the study: Cancers in dose escalation were hepatocellular, melanoma, renal cell and head and neck.

The CDR3 sequence is 16 residues long. In germline, CDR1 is LGHNA, CDR2 YNFKEQ. V was pared by 4 bases and J by 8 bases, with 7 bases of the junction left unmatched. Libraries were prepared by immunoSEQ multiplex PCR; TCRdb keeps only in-frame clonotypes and omits some of them. The profile shows some 63,000 clones, 90% to 95% of them singletons. This clone was detected only once. V is TRBV4-2 and J is TRBJ2-1, with 14 bases lining up with TRBD2. The input for sequencing was CD4+ or CD8+ T cells sorted from blood, taken in a trial of the OX40 agonist ivuxolimab. The sequence was collected from an adult with an advanced solid tumor such as melanoma, head and neck, liver or kidney cancer. The CDR3 protein is CASSLRLAGGQDEQFF. As DNA, the CDR3 is TGTGCCAGCAGCCTACGACTAGCGGGAGGGCAGGATGAGCAGTTCTTC.